The rows below give T cell receptor beta chains drawn from one sample of a study of shared clonotypes between healthy human individuals. The table came from immunoSEQ multiplex PCR; TCRdb's copy has only in-frame clones and leaves some out. Altogether some 2,500,000 clones are present, around 90% being singletons, with the ten largest covering approximately 0.39%. Sequencing input: naive CD4+ T cells from PBMCs. Source of these receptors: a man aged 18 to 35 in good health. Some clones in this sample may be carry-over from other donors' samples. CDR3s include the opening cysteine and the closing phenylalanine or tryptophan. Fields, in order: V gene, clone size, D gene, J gene, CDR3 DNA, CDR3 protein. A D gene is named only where the DNA matches it firmly. The size field is filled for only some rows; it gives once, few, many or a size class.

TRBV7-9	NA	TRBD1	TRBJ1-1	TGTGCCAGCAGCCAGCCGGGACAGGGAAACACTGAAGCTTTCTTT	CASSQPGQGNTEAFF
TRBV10-1	NA	TRBD2	TRBJ2-2	TGCGCCAGCAGTCCCCAGCGGGGGGACACCGGGGAGCTGTTTTTT	CASSPQRGDTGELFF
TRBV7-6	NA	NA	TRBJ2-1	TGTGCCAGCAGCCAGACCAGGATTGAGCAGTTCTTC	CASSQTRIEQFF
TRBV9	NA	TRBD2	TRBJ2-7	TGTGCCAGCAGCGCGGGACTAGCGTACTACGAGCAGTACTTC	CASSAGLAYYEQYF
TRBV9	NA	NA	TRBJ2-2	TGTGCCAGCAGCCCCGCGGGCGGGAACACCGGGGAGCTGTTTTTT	CASSPAGGNTGELFF
TRBV7-3	few	TRBD2	TRBJ2-5	TGTGCCAGCAGCTTATCTAGCGGGAGTTGGGAGACCCAGTACTTC	CASSLSSGSWETQYF
TRBV5-1	NA	NA	TRBJ2-3	TGCGCCAGCAGCCGGATTGTGCGGGGATTTTCAGATACGCAGTATTTT	CASSRIVRGFSDTQYF
TRBV27	NA	TRBD1	TRBJ2-1	TGTGCCAGCAGTTTTTGGGACAGGGGGCGTAATGAGCAGTTCTTC	CASSFWDRGRNEQFF
TRBV7-8	NA	TRBD2	TRBJ2-5	TGTGCCAGCAGCCCGAGACTAGCGGGAGCACGGGAGCAGTACTTC	CASSPRLAGAREQYF
TRBV6-5	NA	NA	TRBJ1-2	TGTGCCAGCAGTTACAATCCCCACAGTTTGACTGGCTACACCTTC	CASSYNPHSLTGYTF
TRBV15	few	NA	TRBJ1-1	TGTGCCACCAGCAGAGATGTTTTTGGTAGCACTGAAGCTTTCTTT	CATSRDVFGSTEAFF
TRBV7-2	NA	NA	TRBJ1-5	TGTGCCAGCAGCTTAGAACCAGGGGCCGGTCAGCCCCAGCATTTT	CASSLEPGAGQPQHF
TRBV15	NA	TRBD1	TRBJ2-5	TGTGCCACCAGCAGCCATGGACAGGGTGGCTTGAGGACCCAGTACTTC	CATSSHGQGGLRTQYF
TRBV5-1	NA	TRBD1	TRBJ1-2	TGCGCCAGCAGCCGAGGCGACAGGGGTGTCTATGGCTACACCTTC	CASSRGDRGVYGYTF
TRBV4-3	NA	TRBD1	TRBJ2-2	TGCGCCAGCAGCCAAGAATCCCCCGGGACAGGGGACCTCGGGGAGCTGTTTTTT	CASSQESPGTGDLGELFF
TRBV5-4	NA	NA	TRBJ2-3	TGTGCCAGCAGCATGGGGGGACCGGCTGGAACAGATACGCAGTATTTT	CASSMGGPAGTDTQYF
TRBV18	NA	TRBD2	TRBJ2-7	TGTGCCAGCTCACCACGAGCGGGAGGACCCGACGAGCAGTACTTC	CASSPRAGGPDEQYF
TRBV14	NA	TRBD1	TRBJ1-2	TGTGCCACCGGACAGGGAACGGCTAACTATGGCTACACCTTC	CATGQGTANYGYTF
TRBV6-6	NA	NA	TRBJ1-6	TGTGCCAGCAGTTACCGGCAGGCCATTTTTTCACCCCTCCACTTT	CASSYRQAIFSPLHF
TRBV14	NA	NA	TRBJ1-2	TGTGCCAGCAGCCAAGGGGTTAACTATGGCTACACCTTC	CASSQGVNYGYTF
TRBV28	NA	TRBD2	TRBJ2-1	TGTGCCAGCACCCCCGGGGCGGGGGAGTACAATGAGCAGTTCTTC	CASTPGAGEYNEQFF
TRBV28	NA	TRBD2	TRBJ2-5	TGTGCCAGCAGTTTCCCCTTCACATCCCTTCTAGCGGGAGACCAGGAGACCCAGTACTTC	CASSFPFTSLLAGDQETQYF
TRBV28	NA	NA	TRBJ1-5	TGTGCCAGCAGTCCCGGGGAGAGCAATCAGCCCCAGCATTTT	CASSPGESNQPQHF
TRBV6-5	once	NA	TRBJ1-2	TGTGCCAGCTCCTACTCAGGAGCAGACAACTATGGCTACACCTTC	CASSYSGADNYGYTF
TRBV11-2	NA	NA	TRBJ2-7	TGTGCCAGCAGCTTGGGGCGGTTTAGCTCCTACGAGCAGTACTTC	CASSLGRFSSYEQYF
TRBV27	NA	NA	TRBJ2-3	TGTGCCAGCAGTTTCCTACGGGTTGCAGATACGCAGTATTTT	CASSFLRVADTQYF
TRBV6-5	NA	TRBD1	TRBJ2-2	TGTGCCAGCAGGAACCGGGACAGGGGCACCGGGGAGCTGTTTTTT	CASRNRDRGTGELFF
TRBV7-8	NA	NA	TRBJ1-1	TGTGCCAGCAGCCAAACAGGGTGGGCTGAAGCTTTCTTT	CASSQTGWAEAFF
TRBV9	NA	NA	TRBJ1-1	TGTGCCAGCAGCGACATCGGGGGGTTGAGGGTGAACACTGAAGCTTTCTTT	CASSDIGGLRVNTEAFF
TRBV2	NA	NA	TRBJ1-1	TGTGCCAGCAGTTTCGGGGGGGCAGTTCCTGAAGCTTTCTTT	CASSFGGAVPEAFF
TRBV19	NA	TRBD2	TRBJ2-1	TGTGCCAGTAGTTCCGTGGCGGGAGGGGCCTACAATGAGCAGTTCTTC	CASSSVAGGAYNEQFF
TRBV15	NA	TRBD2	TRBJ2-2	TGTGCCACCAGCAGAGAAGTTGGGACTATCCTAGCCGGGGAGCTGTTTTTT	CATSREVGTILAGELFF
TRBV7-3	NA	NA	TRBJ2-3	TGTGCCAGCAGTCTCCCCGGGGGAGGCACAGATACGCAGTATTTT	CASSLPGGGTDTQYF
TRBV9	once	TRBD2	TRBJ2-3	TGTGCCAGCAGCCGATCTAGCGGGAGCGCAGATACGCAGTATTTT	CASSRSSGSADTQYF
TRBV28	NA	NA	TRBJ2-1	TGTGCCAGCAGCGCCGCGAGTCGGACTAACAATGAGCAGTTCTTC	CASSAASRTNNEQFF
TRBV6-1	NA	NA	TRBJ1-1	TGTGCCAGCACCGGAGAGGCATACATGAACACTGAAGCTTTCTTT	CASTGEAYMNTEAFF
TRBV19	NA	TRBD2	TRBJ2-1	TGTGCCACCACGGGACTAGCGGCTCCTAATGAGCAGTTCTTC	CATTGLAAPNEQFF
TRBV12-5	NA	TRBD2	TRBJ2-7	TGTGCTAGTGCCCCGGGACTAGCGGCCTTGCGGGAGCAGTACTTC	CASAPGLAALREQYF
TRBV11-2	NA	NA	TRBJ2-2	TGTGCCAGCAGCTCCAGGACAGCCACGAACACCGGGGAGCTGTTTTTT	CASSSRTATNTGELFF
TRBV28	NA	NA	TRBJ2-2	TGTGCCAGCAGTACTCTGACAGGGGAGGGATGGGGGGAGCTGTTTTTT	CASSTLTGEGWGELFF
TRBV27	NA	TRBD1	TRBJ2-7	TGTGCCAGCAGTTCCAGACAGGGAAACTCCTACGAGCAGTACTTC	CASSSRQGNSYEQYF
TRBV27	NA	TRBD2	TRBJ2-7	TGTGCCAGCAGTTCCCACCAAGCGGGAGCATCTGGGGAGCAGTACTTC	CASSSHQAGASGEQYF
TRBV7-2	NA	NA	TRBJ2-5	TGTGCCAGCAGCTTACTTGGGCCGGCAGAGACCCAGTACTTC	CASSLLGPAETQYF
TRBV7-9	once	NA	TRBJ1-1	TGTGCCAGCAGCTTAGCGCCCGCGAACACTGAAGCTTTCTTT	CASSLAPANTEAFF
TRBV9	NA	NA	TRBJ2-5	TGTGCCAGCAGCGAAACACCGTACCAAGAGACCCAGTACTTC	CASSETPYQETQYF
TRBV19	NA	NA	TRBJ1-1	TGTGCCAGTAAGCAGAGGACCGGAGGTACGAACACTGAAGCTTTCTTT	CASKQRTGGTNTEAFF
TRBV18	once	NA	TRBJ1-2	TGTGCCAGCTCACCACGGGCCAGGGATGGTGGCTACACCTTC	CASSPRARDGGYTF
TRBV7-9	NA	NA	TRBJ2-2	TGTGCCAGCACCCTACGAGGACAGCACACCGGGGAGCTGTTTTTT	CASTLRGQHTGELFF
TRBV7-7	once	TRBD1	TRBJ2-5	TGTGCCAGCAGCTCCGGGACAGGTGAAGAGACCCAGTACTTC	CASSSGTGEETQYF
TRBV6-5	NA	NA	TRBJ1-1	TGTGCCAGCAGCCGGGGGGAAGGCTGGGCTTTCTTT	CASSRGEGWAFF
TRBV9	once	NA	TRBJ2-5	TGTGCCAGCAGCGATCGGCCGGGGCAACTCCAAGAGACCCAGTACTTC	CASSDRPGQLQETQYF